Described below is a single TCR beta chain sequence and its context. Its binding antigen is unknown. No clone much larger than this one lies a single base away; base qualities are absent. The sample's treatment or condition label is to be understood as: randomized to nivolumab then ipilimumab (arm A) or the reverse (arm B). Prior DNA-damaging chemotherapy had not been received by any trial patient. Thawed PBMCs were sorted on a FACS Aria II flow cytometer to isolate live CD3+CD8+ cells negative for CD19 and CD56. CheckMate 064, a randomized, open-label phase II trial of sequential checkpoint blockade, was the source of the samples, all of which came from patients with melanoma. Leukapheresis was used to collect peripheral blood mononuclear cells, which were then purified with Ficoll-Paque and frozen in human serum with 10% DMSO. Immediately after sorting, the purity of sorted blood CD3+CD8+ cells was verified to be >95%, after which DNA was extracted.

This sample was taken from a study of sequential checkpoint blockade in melanoma (dated by TCRdb to the late 2010s). Turning to the overall study: Patients were assigned by 1:1 randomization to either first-line nivolumab followed by ipilimumab (arm A) or ipilimumab followed by nivolumab (arm B). Both trial sequences were followed by maintenance nivolumab. The research as a whole found: Validation of the response-prediction model combining TCR metrics and mutation burden is needed in larger, independent patient cohorts.

The germline V gene (reference sequence) supplies CDR1 PRHDT and CDR2 FYEKMQ. V has 5 bases trimmed and J has 1 base trimmed; junction bases matching no gene number 7. The CDR3 starts with the cysteine, ends with the phenylalanine, and has 15 residues. The CDR3 DNA has 45 bases and is translated from base 1. TCRbeta CDR3 regions were immunosequenced from genomic DNA with the immunoSEQ Assay. Before high-throughput sequencing, genomic DNA was amplified using bias-controlled multiplex PCR. The study's own analysis went as follows. To quantify the absolute abundance of each unique TCRbeta CDR3 region, the sequences were collapsed and filtered. Clonality was defined as 1 minus Pielou's evenness and was calculated using productive rearrangements only. A previously published method was used to identify clones whose frequencies were significantly greater in on-treatment samples than in baseline samples. Held by TCRdb, this immuneACCESS table contains in-frame sequences only and omits some clones. Under half of the omission traces to an unresolved V gene where checked; the cause of the rest is unknown. V, J and clone size are those of that table, while D and trimming were read from the DNA. A total of over 9,500 clones appear in this sample, almost 75% of them only once. Together, the top ten hold 17% of the sample.

This receptor chain uses TRBV13 and TRBJ2-7; 8 bases in the junction line up with TRBD1. Here the sequenced sample was CD8+ T cells sorted from blood (inferred from file names), taken from a patient given nivolumab and ipilimumab in sequence. This TCR was recovered from a human donor with melanoma. The nucleotide sequence reads TGTGCCAGCAGCGCCTTGGGGACAGGTTCCTACGAGCAGTACTTC. Its translation reads: CASSALGTGSYEQYF.